These 31 T cell receptor beta chains were sequenced from one sample in a study of long-term antiretroviral therapy in people with HIV. Version v3.0 of the immunoSEQ assay ran at survey level. Generated by immunoSEQ multiplex PCR, the TCRdb table keeps only in-frame clones and is missing some. This sample has about 28,000 clones, with around four fifths found just once. Sequenced material: unsorted PBMCs, taken 1.5 years before starting antiretroviral therapy. The receptors were sampled from a man aged 18 to 30 with HIV.

The table lists this clone with a count of one. The chain joins TRBV7-2 to TRBJ2-2; 10 bases are shared with TRBD2. The CDR3 consists of 15 residues. After removal of 3 bases from V and 7 bases from J, the junction contained 5 bases not matched to a gene. Germline assignment: CDR1 SGHTA and CDR2 FQGNSA. The CDR3 DNA is TGTGCCAGCAGCTTCAGCGGGAGGGCTGGCGGGGAGCTGTTTTTT. Translation gives CASSFSGRAGGELFF.

V gene TRBV7-9 combines with J gene TRBJ2-5; a possible D gene is TRBD1 (6 bases). The CDR3 runs 13 residues. The V end was cut by 5 bases, the J end by 5 bases, with 12 bases between. Germline values: CDR1 SEHNR, CDR2 FQNEAQ (reference sequence). In DNA, the CDR3 is TGTGCCAGCAGCGCCTCAGGGGTGGAGACCCAGTACTTC. Residues: CASSASGVETQYF.

The chain couples TRBV18 to TRBJ2-7; TRBD2 aligns across 10 bases. The V gene end was trimmed by 3 bases and the J gene end by 1 base; junction bases not matched to a gene: 6. CDR1 is KGHSH, CDR2 LQKENI, per germline. The length of the CDR3 is 16 residues. The CDR3 DNA reads as TGTGCCAGCTCACCGACTAGCGGGCTGGCTTCCTACGAGCAGTACTTC. Its translation is CASSPTSGLASYEQYF.

As to this clone: The junction differs from germline at one of its ends, possibly a read error. The chain is built from TRBV7-2 and TRBJ2-1, with TRBD2 matching 15 bases. Looked up from germline, CDR1 is SGHTA and CDR2 is FQGNSA. CDR3 length: 13 amino acids. DNA of the CDR3: TGTGCCAGCAGCCCCGGACTAGCGGGAGGGCCAATCTTC. Translation: CASSPGLAGGPIF.

This clone was seen more than once but under ten times. The chain combines TRBV4-1 with TRBJ2-3; 8 nucleotides line up with TRBD1. V was pared by 0 bases and J by 2 bases, with 4 bases of the junction left unmatched. Germline CDR1 and CDR2: MGHRA and YSYEKL. The CDR3 totals 16 residues. The DNA for the CDR3 is TGCGCCAGCAGCCAAGATCTACAGGGGGACACAGATACGCAGTATTTT. As protein: CASSQDLQGDTDTQYF.

The chain joins TRBV28 to TRBJ1-1; D is unresolved. CDR3 length: 12 residues. Trimming stripped 3 bases from V and 0 bases from J, with 2 bases between. The germline V gene has CDR1 MDHEN and CDR2 SYDVKM. CDR3 amino acids: CASSFMNTEAFF. CDR3 nucleotide sequence: TGTGCCAGCAGTTTCATGAACACTGAAGCTTTCTTT.

This chain connects TRBV6-5 to TRBJ2-7, with 7 nucleotides matching TRBD2. Germline loops: CDR1 MNHEY, CDR2 SVGAGI. This CDR3 has 15 residues. Trimming cost V 2 bases and J 4 bases; bases outside gene matches: 8. CDR3 in amino acids: CASSYAAGDLYEQYF. The DNA of the CDR3 is TGTGCCAGCAGTTACGCGGCGGGGGACTTATACGAGCAGTACTTC.

As to this clone: This sample includes further DNA sequences coding for the same CDR3. The V call is TRBV10-1, the J call TRBJ2-1; D is unclear. CDR1 and CDR2 (germline): WNHNN, SYGVQD (reference sequence). The V end lost 4 bases, the J end lost 0 bases, and 4 bases lay between the germline ends. This CDR3 has 13 amino acids. The DNA for the CDR3 is TGCGCCAGCAGTGTTGACTCCTACAATGAGCAGTTCTTC. Translating it yields CASSVDSYNEQFF.

The chain carries TRBV6-1 and TRBJ2-5; 8 nucleotides line up with TRBD1. The J call may be incorrect, as the DNA end agrees better with TRBJ2-7. The length of the CDR3 is 16 residues. Germline V gene data show CDR1 as MNHNS and CDR2 as SASEGT. CDR3 DNA: TGTGCCAGCAGTGCCCCCGTAGGACAGGGAGACCACGAGCAGTACTTC. This sequence encodes CASSAPVGQGDHEQYF.

This clone is medium-sized (0.01 to 0.1%) by share. The sample holds other DNA sequences that translate to the same CDR3. The CDR3 DNA reads TGCGCCAGCAGCCAAGGGGGCCCAGCTAACACTGAAGCTTTCTTT. Amino acid sequence: CASSQGGPANTEAFF. The chain couples TRBV4-1 to TRBJ1-1; tentative D call: TRBD1 (5 bases). The V and J ends lost 1 base and 2 bases respectively, with 11 bases between them. Germline CDR1 MGHRA, CDR2 YSYEKL. The CDR3 contains 15 residues.

The gene calls are TRBV28 and TRBJ2-7, with 9 nucleotides matching TRBD2. This CDR3 has 14 residues. The V gene end was trimmed by 4 bases and the J gene end by 7 bases; junction bases not matched to a gene: 8. The germline CDR1 and CDR2 sequences are MDHEN and SYDVKM. The CDR3 sequence: CASSSGTSLAEQYF. CDR3 sequence (DNA): TGTGCCAGCAGTTCCGGGACTAGCTTGGCTGAGCAGTACTTC.

This rearrangement joins TRBV13 to TRBJ1-2; unclear D gene. Trimming took 5 bases from V and 4 from J, leaving 11 bases between them. The CDR3 is made up of 13 amino acids. Germline V gives CDR1 PRHDT, CDR2 FYEKMQ (reference sequence). The chain's CDR3 is CASSPLGSYGYTF. For the CDR3, the DNA is TGTGCCAGCAGCCCCTTGGGTTCCTATGGCTACACCTTC.

The chain combines TRBV6-1 with TRBJ2-1, with unresolved D. Germline V gene lookup returns CDR1 MNHNS and CDR2 SASEGT. CDR3 length: 15 amino acids. V shed 1 base and J shed 4 bases, with 11 bases lying between them. In nucleotides, the CDR3 is TGTGCCAGCAGTGAAGGGGTCCGGTTATACAATGAGCAGTTCTTC. It codes for CASSEGVRLYNEQFF.

The genes are TRBV7-9 and TRBJ2-7; D is unclear. The length of the CDR3 is 15 residues. Trimming shortened V by 4 bases and J by 2 bases, and 15 bases separated the two germline ends. Germline V gives CDR1 SEHNR, CDR2 FQNEAQ (reference sequence). CDR3 amino acids: CASSSAGSRAYEQYF. The CDR3 coding sequence is TGTGCCAGCAGCTCCGCCGGCTCTAGAGCCTACGAGCAGTACTTC.

The chain is built from TRBV29-1 and TRBJ1-4; no clear D gene. V was clipped by 3 bases and J by 4 bases, with 15 bases between them. From germline, CDR1 is SQVTM and CDR2 ANQGSEA. CDR3 size: 15 residues. Here the CDR3 reads CSVDEFGHYNEKLFF. The CDR3 DNA follows: TGCAGCGTTGATGAATTCGGTCACTATAATGAAAAACTGTTTTTT.

The CDR3 sequence is CASNRDRGGYF. The CDR3 region has the DNA TGTGCCAGCAACCGGGACAGGGGAGGATACTTC. The chain links TRBV2 to TRBJ2-4; TRBD1 agrees at 10 bases. Trimming cost V 7 bases and J 16 bases; bases outside gene matches: 7. This CDR3 region has 11 residues. The V gene's germline CDR1 is SNHLY and CDR2 FYNNEI.

The J gene is TRBJ2-7, the V gene TRBV19; D may be TRBD1 (6 bases). V was cut by 5 bases and J by 2 bases, with 13 bases left in between. The germline V gene has CDR1 LNHDA and CDR2 SQIVND (reference sequence). This CDR3 has 14 amino acids. CDR3: CASSEIGQTYEQYF. CDR3 in DNA: TGTGCCAGTAGTGAGATCGGACAGACCTACGAGCAGTACTTC.

The chain is built from TRBV9 and TRBJ1-1; a weak D match, TRBD1 (5 bases). V was trimmed by 3 bases and J by 4 bases, leaving 16 bases between them. Germline CDR1 SGDLS, CDR2 YYNGEE. This CDR3 has 15 amino acids. CDR3 amino acids: CASSGDTGRFTEAFF. Written as DNA, the CDR3 is TGTGCCAGCAGCGGTGATACGGGACGGTTCACTGAAGCTTTCTTT.

This chain joins TRBV10-2 and TRBJ2-3; D is undetermined. Germline CDR1 WSHSY, CDR2 SAAADI. The V and J ends lost 0 bases and 5 bases respectively, with 9 bases between them. This CDR3 has 14 residues. The CDR3 sequence: CASSESTLVDTQYF. The CDR3 nucleotides are TGCGCCAGCAGTGAGTCCACCTTAGTAGATACGCAGTATTTT.

A few counts support this clone. The chain is built from TRBV28 and TRBJ2-7, with D unclear. The CDR3 loop spans 14 amino acids. Germline loops: CDR1 MDHEN, CDR2 SYDVKM. V shed 5 bases and J shed 4 bases, with 15 bases lying between them. CDR3 sequence: CASSTRVGIYEQYF. Here the CDR3 DNA reads TGTGCCAGCAGTACCCGAGTGGGGATATACGAGCAGTACTTC. Drawing the rest from reference TRBV28 and TRBJ2-7, the complete variable domain is DVKVTQSSRYLVKRTGEKVFLECVQDMDHENMFWYRQDPGLGLRLIYFSYDVKMKEKGDIPEGYSVSREKKERFSLILESASTNQTSMYLCASSTRVGIYEQYFGPGTRLTVT.

V is TRBV4-2 and J is TRBJ2-7; TRBD2 might be the D (6 bases). Per the germline V gene, CDR1 is LGHNA and CDR2 is YNFKEQ. The germline V and J ends were trimmed by 1 base and 6 bases, with 28 bases remaining between them. The CDR3 length is 19 residues. For the CDR3, the DNA is TGTGCCAGCAGCCAAGTGGGAGTTGTGGGACTCAGGGATCTGGCCGAGCAGTACTTC. It translates to CASSQVGVVGLRDLAEQYF.

The DNA of the CDR3 is TGCAGTGACGCAGGGGGCGGGGGCTACACCTTC. Translation: CSDAGGGGYTF. The chain uses TRBV20-1 and TRBJ1-2, with TRBD1 matching over 8 bases. The V segment lost 7 bases and the J segment 8 bases; nucleotides outside the gene matches: 6. This CDR3 has 11 residues. Germline CDR1 and CDR2: DFQATT and SNEGSKA (reference sequence).

This clone has just a few counts. The V and J genes are TRBV9 and TRBJ2-1; 8 bases map to TRBD1. CDR1 is SGDLS and CDR2 is YYNGEE in the germline V gene. The CDR3 runs 12 residues. V was pared by 6 bases and J by 5 bases, with 1 base of the junction left unmatched. Written as DNA, the CDR3 is TGTGCCAGCAAGACAGGGGACAATGAGCAGTTCTTC. Its translation: CASKTGDNEQFF.

The rearrangement joins TRBV9 to TRBJ1-4; 7 bases align to TRBD1. The germline gives CDR1 SGDLS, CDR2 YYNGEE. This CDR3 comprises 16 residues. After removal of 0 bases from V and 3 bases from J, the junction contained 5 bases not matched to a gene. This chain's CDR3 is CASSVEGGTANEKLFF. The CDR3 coding sequence is TGTGCCAGCAGCGTAGAGGGGGGGACAGCTAATGAAAAACTGTTTTTT.

V and J are TRBV5-6 and TRBJ2-3; D might be TRBD2 (7 bases). V was pared by 3 bases and J by 2 bases, with 16 bases between. The germline V gene encodes CDR1 SGHDT and CDR2 YYEEEE. The CDR3 sequence is 16 residues long. The CDR3 nucleotides are TGTGCCAGCAGCTGGGGGGGCGGGGCGTACACAGATACGCAGTATTTT. Protein: CASSWGGGAYTDTQYF.

This rearrangement joins TRBV30 to TRBJ2-7; D is ambiguous. Germline assignment: CDR1 GTSNPN and CDR2 SVGIG (reference sequence). The CDR3 has 13 residues. Trimming took 3 bases from V and 2 from J, leaving 11 bases between them. CDR3 in amino acids: CAWRLKATYEQYF. The CDR3 DNA is TGTGCCTGGAGATTAAAAGCCACCTACGAGCAGTACTTC.

The CDR3 is CASRDGVQGGQGEAFF. The CDR3 DNA reads TGTGCCAGCAGGGATGGGGTACAGGGGGGGCAAGGTGAAGCTTTCTTT. The V and J genes are TRBV2 and TRBJ1-1; 8 nucleotides align to TRBD1. The V gene end was trimmed by 6 bases and the J gene end by 7 bases; junction bases not matched to a gene: 16. CDR3 length: 16 amino acids. Germline loops: CDR1 SNHLY, CDR2 FYNNEI.

V gene TRBV5-6 combines with J gene TRBJ1-1; D unresolved. Germline CDR1 reads SGHDT; CDR2 reads YYEEEE. The CDR3 covers 11 residues. Trimming cost V 4 bases and J 4 bases, with 5 bases left between them. CDR3 in DNA: TGTGCCAGCAGCGGAGTCACTGAAGCTTTCTTT. Translated: CASSGVTEAFF.

This clone has only one observation. The V and J genes are TRBV7-3 and TRBJ2-2; 11 nucleotides align to TRBD2. Trimming cost V 5 bases and J 4 bases; bases outside gene matches: 3. Germline CDR1 is SGHTA and CDR2 is FQGTGA. The CDR3 is 15 amino acids. The CDR3 spells CASSLAGGGTGELFF. The CDR3 region has the DNA TGTGCCAGCAGCCTAGCGGGAGGCGGCACCGGGGAGCTGTTTTTT.

The chain has TRBV5-4 and TRBJ1-3, with TRBD1 matching 7 bases. Germline V lookup: CDR1 SGHNT, CDR2 YYREEE (reference sequence). This CDR3 has 15 amino acids. J lost 4 bases, V lost 4 bases, and 8 bases had no gene match. In DNA, the CDR3 is TGTGCCAGCAGCCTCAGGGGGGCAAAAGGAAACACCATATATTTT. Amino acids: CASSLRGAKGNTIYF.

This clone was counted only a few times. Other DNA sequences of this sample code for an identical CDR3. The gene calls are TRBV10-1 and TRBJ2-1; the D is unclear. V lost 3 bases, J lost 0 bases, and 3 bases lay in between. Germline V gene lookup returns CDR1 WNHNN and CDR2 SYGVQD (reference sequence). There are 13 residues in the CDR3. CDR3 in DNA: TGCGCCAGCAGTGACAGCTCCTACAATGAGCAGTTCTTC. This gives the protein CASSDSSYNEQFF.